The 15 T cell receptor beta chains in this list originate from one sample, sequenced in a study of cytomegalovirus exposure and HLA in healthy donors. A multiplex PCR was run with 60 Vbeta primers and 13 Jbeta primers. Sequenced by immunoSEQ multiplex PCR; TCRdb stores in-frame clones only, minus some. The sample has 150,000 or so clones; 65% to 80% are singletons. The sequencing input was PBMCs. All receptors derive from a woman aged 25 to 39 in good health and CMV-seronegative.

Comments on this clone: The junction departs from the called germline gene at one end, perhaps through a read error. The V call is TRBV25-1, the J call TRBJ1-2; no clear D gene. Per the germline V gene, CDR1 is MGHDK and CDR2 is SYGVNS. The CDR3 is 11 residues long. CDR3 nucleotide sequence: TGTGCCAGTGCTGGGCTTCTGGGCTACCCCTTC. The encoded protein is CASAGLLGYPF.

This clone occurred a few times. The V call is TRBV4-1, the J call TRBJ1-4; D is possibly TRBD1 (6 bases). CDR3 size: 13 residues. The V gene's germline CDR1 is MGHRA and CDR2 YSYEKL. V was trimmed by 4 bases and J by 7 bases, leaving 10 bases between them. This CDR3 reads CASSLYRAEKLFF. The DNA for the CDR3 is TGCGCCAGCAGCCTCTACAGGGCTGAAAAACTGTTTTTT.

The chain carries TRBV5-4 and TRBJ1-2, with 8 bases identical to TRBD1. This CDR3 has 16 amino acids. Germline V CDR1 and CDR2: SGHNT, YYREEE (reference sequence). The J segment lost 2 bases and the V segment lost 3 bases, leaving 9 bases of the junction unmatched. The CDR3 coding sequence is TGTGCCAGCAGCTCACCCGGACAGGGTAGCAACTATGGCTACACCTTC. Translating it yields CASSSPGQGSNYGYTF.

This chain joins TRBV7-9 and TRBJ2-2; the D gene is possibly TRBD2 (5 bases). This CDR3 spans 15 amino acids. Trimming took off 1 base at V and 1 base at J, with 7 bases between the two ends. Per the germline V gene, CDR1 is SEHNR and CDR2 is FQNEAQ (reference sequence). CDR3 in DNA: TGTGCCAGCAGCTTAGGGGCGGGGAACACCGGGGAGCTGTTTTTT. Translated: CASSLGAGNTGELFF. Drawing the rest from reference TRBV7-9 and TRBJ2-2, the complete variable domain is DTGVSQNPRHKITKRGQNVTFRCDPISEHNRLYWYRQTLGQGPEFLTYFQNEAQLEKSRLLSDRFSAERPKGSFSTLEIQRTEQGDSAMYLCASSLGAGNTGELFFGEGSRLTVL.

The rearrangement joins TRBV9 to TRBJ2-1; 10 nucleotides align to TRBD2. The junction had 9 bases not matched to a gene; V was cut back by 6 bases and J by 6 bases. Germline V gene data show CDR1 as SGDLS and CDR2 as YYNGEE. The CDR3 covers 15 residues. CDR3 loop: CASNHAGTSVNEQFF. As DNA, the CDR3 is TGTGCCAGCAACCATGCCGGGACTAGCGTCAATGAGCAGTTCTTC.

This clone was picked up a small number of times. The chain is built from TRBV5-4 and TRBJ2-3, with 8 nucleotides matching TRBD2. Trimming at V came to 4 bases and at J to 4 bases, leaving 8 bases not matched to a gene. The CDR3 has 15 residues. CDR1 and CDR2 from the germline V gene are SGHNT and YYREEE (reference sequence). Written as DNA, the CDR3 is TGTGCCAGCAGCCGCCGGGAGGGTGAGGCAGATACGCAGTATTTT. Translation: CASSRREGEADTQYF.

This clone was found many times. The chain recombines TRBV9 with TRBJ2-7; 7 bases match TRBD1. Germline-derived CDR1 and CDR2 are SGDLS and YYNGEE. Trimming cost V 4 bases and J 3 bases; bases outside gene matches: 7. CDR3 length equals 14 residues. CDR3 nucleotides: TGTGCCAGCAGCTCCCGGGACAGTAACTACGAGCAGTACTTC. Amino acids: CASSSRDSNYEQYF.

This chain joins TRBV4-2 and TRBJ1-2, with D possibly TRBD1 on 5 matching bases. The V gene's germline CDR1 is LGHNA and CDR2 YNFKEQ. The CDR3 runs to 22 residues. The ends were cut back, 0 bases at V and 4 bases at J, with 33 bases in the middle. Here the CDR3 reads CASSQDGRRQVVGRGQSYGYTF. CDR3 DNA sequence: TGTGCCAGCAGCCAAGATGGCCGAAGGCAGGTGGTCGGGAGGGGCCAATCCTATGGCTACACCTTC.

The DNA of the CDR3 is TGTGCCAGCAGTGTAGGTCAGGCCCCTTCACCCCTCCACTTT. Its protein is CASSVGQAPSPLHF. V gene TRBV2 combines with J gene TRBJ1-6; D remains unclear. Germline V gene sequence: CDR1 SNHLY, CDR2 FYNNEI. The germline V and J ends were trimmed by 4 bases and 9 bases, with 13 bases remaining between them. The CDR3 runs to 14 residues.

CDR3 nucleotides: TGTGCCAGCAGTGAAGGGCTAGCGGGAGGGGAGACCCAGTACTTC. Translated, it gives CASSEGLAGGETQYF. V is TRBV2 and J is TRBJ2-5; the match to TRBD2 covers 12 bases. The V gene end was trimmed by 1 base and the J gene end by 5 bases; junction bases not matched to a gene: 2. Looked up from germline, CDR1 is SNHLY and CDR2 is FYNNEI. The CDR3 has 15 amino acids.

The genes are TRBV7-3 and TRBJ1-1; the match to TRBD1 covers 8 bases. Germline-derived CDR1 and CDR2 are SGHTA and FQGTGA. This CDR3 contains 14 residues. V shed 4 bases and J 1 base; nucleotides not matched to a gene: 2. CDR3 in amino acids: CASSYGQGNTEAFF. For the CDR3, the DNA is TGTGCCAGCAGCTACGGACAGGGGAACACTGAAGCTTTCTTT. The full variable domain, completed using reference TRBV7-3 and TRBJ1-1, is GAGVSQTPSNKVTEKGKYVELRCDPISGHTALYWYRQSLGQGPEFLIYFQGTGAADDSGLPNDRFFAVRPEGSVSTLKIQRTERGDSAVYLCASSYGQGNTEAFFGQGTRLTVV.

The CDR3 loop reads CASSMPRDRGPLAFF. In DNA, the CDR3 is TGTGCCAGCAGTATGCCCCGGGACAGGGGCCCTCTCGCTTTCTTT. The chain carries TRBV28 and TRBJ1-1; 10 positions match TRBD1. Germline lookup yields CDR1 MDHEN and CDR2 SYDVKM. The CDR3 is 15 amino acids. With 5 bases clipped from V and 11 bases from J, the junction kept 14 bases outside the gene matches.

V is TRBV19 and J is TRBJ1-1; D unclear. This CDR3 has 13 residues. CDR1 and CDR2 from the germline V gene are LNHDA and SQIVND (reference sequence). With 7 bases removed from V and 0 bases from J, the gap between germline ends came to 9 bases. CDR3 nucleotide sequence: TGTGCCAGTAAGCCGGGGATGAACACTGAAGCTTTCTTT. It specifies CASKPGMNTEAFF.

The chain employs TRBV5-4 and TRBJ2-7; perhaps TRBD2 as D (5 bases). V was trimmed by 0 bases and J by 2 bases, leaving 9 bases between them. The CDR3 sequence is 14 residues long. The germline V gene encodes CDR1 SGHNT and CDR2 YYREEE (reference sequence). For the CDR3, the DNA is TGTGCCAGCAGCTTGGGGACTCAACCCTACGAGCAGTACTTC. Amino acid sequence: CASSLGTQPYEQYF.

The CDR3 is CASSQSGRMETEAFF. The CDR3 nucleotides are TGCGCCAGCAGCCAATCGGGTCGGATGGAAACTGAAGCTTTCTTT. The rearrangement joins TRBV4-1 to TRBJ1-1; D gene unclear. The CDR3 spans 15 residues. The V end was cut by 2 bases, the J end by 5 bases, with 15 bases between. Germline CDR1 MGHRA, CDR2 YSYEKL.